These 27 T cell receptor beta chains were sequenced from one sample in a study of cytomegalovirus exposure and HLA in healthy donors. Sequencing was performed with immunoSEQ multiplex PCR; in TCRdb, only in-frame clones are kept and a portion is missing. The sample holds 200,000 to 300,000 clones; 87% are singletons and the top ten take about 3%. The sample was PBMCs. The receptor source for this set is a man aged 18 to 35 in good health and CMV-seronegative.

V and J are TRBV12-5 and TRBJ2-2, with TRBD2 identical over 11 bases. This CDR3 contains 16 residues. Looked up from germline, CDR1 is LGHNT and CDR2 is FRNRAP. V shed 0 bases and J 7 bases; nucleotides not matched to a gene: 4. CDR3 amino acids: CASGLVLAGVHGELFF. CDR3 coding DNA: TGTGCTAGTGGTTTGGTACTAGCGGGGGTTCACGGGGAGCTGTTTTTT.

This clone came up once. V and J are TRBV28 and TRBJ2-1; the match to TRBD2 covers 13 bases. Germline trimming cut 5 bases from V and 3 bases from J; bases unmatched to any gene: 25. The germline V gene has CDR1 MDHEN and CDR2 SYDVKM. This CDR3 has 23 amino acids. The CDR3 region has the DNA TGTGCCAGCAGTGGGCCGTTACCTTTCCCGGGACTAGCGGGGCTGATGTACTACAATGAGCAGTTCTTC. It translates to CASSGPLPFPGLAGLMYYNEQFF.

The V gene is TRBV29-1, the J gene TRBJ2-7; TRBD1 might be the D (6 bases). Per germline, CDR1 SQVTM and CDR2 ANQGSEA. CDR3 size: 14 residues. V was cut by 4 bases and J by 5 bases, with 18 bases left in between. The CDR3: CSVVYRVGYDEQYF. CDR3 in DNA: TGCAGCGTTGTCTACAGGGTCGGATACGACGAGCAGTACTTC.

The CDR3 coding sequence is TGTGCCAGCAGCTTAACGGGGACAGGGGTTTCAGATACGCAGTATTTT. It encodes CASSLTGTGVSDTQYF. The rearrangement uses TRBV7-3 and TRBJ2-3; 10 nucleotides agree with TRBD1. The CDR3 has 16 residues. Germline V gene sequence: CDR1 SGHTA, CDR2 FQGTGA. With V trimmed by 0 bases and J by 4 bases, 4 bases remained unmatched.

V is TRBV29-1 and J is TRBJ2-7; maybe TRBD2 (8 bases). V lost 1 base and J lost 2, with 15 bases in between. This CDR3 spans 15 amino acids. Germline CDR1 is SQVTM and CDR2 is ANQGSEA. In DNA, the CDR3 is TGCAGCGTTGAAGTAGCGGGACAGAGAACCTACGAGCAGTACTTC. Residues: CSVEVAGQRTYEQYF.

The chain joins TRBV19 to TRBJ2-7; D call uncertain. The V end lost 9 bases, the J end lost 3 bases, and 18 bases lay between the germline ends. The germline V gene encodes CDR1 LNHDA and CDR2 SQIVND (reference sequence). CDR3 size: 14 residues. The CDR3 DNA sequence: TGTGCCAGCGCCTTCACAGTTACCGACTACGAGCAGTACTTC. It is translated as CASAFTVTDYEQYF. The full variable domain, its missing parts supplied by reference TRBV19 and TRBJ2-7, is DGGITQSPKYLFRKEGQNVTLSCEQNLNHDAMYWYRQDPGQGLRLIYYSQIVNDFQKGDIAEGYSVSREKKESFPLTVTSAQKNPTAFYLCASAFTVTDYEQYFGPGTRLTVT.

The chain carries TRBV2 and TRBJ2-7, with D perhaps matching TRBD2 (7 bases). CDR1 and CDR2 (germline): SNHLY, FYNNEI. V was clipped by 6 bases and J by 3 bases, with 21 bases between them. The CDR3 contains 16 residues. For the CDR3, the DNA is TGTGCCAGCAGCGCAAAAGGGGGGGGACTGAACTACGAGCAGTACTTC. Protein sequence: CASSAKGGGLNYEQYF.

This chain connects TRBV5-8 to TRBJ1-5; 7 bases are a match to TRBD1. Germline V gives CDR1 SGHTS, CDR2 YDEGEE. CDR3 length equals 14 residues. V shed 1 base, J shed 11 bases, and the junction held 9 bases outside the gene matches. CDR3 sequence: CASSLSRGSATQHF. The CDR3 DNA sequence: TGTGCCAGCAGCTTGTCCAGGGGGAGCGCAACCCAGCATTTT.

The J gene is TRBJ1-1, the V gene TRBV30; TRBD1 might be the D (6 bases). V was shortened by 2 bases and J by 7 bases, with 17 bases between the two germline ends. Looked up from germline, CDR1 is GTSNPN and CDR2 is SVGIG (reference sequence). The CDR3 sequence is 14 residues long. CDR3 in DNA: TGTGCCTGGAGTAGTGGCAGGGGCCGCGATGAAGCTTTCTTT. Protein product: CAWSSGRGRDEAFF.

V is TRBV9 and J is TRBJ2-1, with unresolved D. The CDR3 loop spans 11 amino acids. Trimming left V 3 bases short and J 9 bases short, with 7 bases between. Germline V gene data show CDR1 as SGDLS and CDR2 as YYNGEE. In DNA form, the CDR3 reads TGTGCCAGCAGCGGCGGTAGTGAGCAGTTCTTC. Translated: CASSGGSEQFF.

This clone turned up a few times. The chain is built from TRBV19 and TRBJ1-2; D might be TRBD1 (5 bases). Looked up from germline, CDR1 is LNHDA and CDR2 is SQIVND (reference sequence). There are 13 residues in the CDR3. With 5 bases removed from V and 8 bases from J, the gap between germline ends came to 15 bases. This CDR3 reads CASSPGTAGGYTF. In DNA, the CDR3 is TGTGCCAGTAGTCCGGGGACGGCGGGAGGCTACACCTTC.

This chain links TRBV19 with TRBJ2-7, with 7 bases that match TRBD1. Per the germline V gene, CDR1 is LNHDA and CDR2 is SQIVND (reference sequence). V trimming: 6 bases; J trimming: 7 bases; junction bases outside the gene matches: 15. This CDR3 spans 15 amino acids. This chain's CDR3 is CASRHGTDLLGEQYF. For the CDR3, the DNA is TGTGCCAGTAGGCATGGGACAGACCTACTTGGAGAGCAGTACTTC.

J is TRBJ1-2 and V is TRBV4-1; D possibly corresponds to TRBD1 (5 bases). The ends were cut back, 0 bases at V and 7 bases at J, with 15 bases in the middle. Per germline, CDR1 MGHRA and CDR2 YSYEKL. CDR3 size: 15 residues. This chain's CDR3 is CASSQDGGIRGGYTF. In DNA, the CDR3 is TGCGCCAGCAGCCAAGACGGGGGGATACGCGGTGGCTACACCTTC.

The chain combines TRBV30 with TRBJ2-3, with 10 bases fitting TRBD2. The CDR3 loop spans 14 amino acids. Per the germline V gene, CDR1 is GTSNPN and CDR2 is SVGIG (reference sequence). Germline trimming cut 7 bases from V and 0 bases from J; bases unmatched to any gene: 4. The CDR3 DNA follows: TGTGCCTCCACGACTAGCGGGAGCACAGATACGCAGTATTTT. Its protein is CASTTSGSTDTQYF.

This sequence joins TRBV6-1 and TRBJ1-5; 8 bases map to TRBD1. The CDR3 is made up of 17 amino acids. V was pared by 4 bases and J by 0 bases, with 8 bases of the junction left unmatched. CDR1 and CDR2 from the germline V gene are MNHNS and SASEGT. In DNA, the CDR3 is TGTGCCAGCAGTGCCCGGGACAGGCACTATAGCAATCAGCCCCAGCATTTT. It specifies CASSARDRHYSNQPQHF.

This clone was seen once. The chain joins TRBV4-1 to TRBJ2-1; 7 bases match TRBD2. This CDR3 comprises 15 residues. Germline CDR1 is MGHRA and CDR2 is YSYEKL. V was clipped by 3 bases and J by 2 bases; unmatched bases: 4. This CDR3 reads CASSHAGDAYNEQFF. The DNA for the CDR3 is TGCGCCAGCAGCCACGCGGGGGACGCCTACAATGAGCAGTTCTTC.

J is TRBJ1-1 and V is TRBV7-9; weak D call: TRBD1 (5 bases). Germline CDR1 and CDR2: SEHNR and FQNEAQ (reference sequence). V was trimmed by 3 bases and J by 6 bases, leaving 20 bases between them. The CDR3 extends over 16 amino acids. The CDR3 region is CASSLRQDPGSSEAFF. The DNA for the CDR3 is TGTGCCAGCAGCTTGAGACAAGATCCAGGGTCCTCTGAAGCTTTCTTT.

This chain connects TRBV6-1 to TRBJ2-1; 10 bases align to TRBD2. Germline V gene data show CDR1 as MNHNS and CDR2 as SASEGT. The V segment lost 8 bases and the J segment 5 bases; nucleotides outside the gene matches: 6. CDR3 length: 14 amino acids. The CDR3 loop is CASGRTSGDNEQFF. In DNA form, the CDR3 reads TGTGCCAGCGGAAGGACTAGCGGAGACAATGAGCAGTTCTTC.

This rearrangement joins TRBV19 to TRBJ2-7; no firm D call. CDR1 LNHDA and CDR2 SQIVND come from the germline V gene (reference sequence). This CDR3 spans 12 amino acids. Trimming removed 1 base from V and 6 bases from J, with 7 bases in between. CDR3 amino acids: CASSIGAREQYF. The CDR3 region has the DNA TGTGCCAGTAGTATAGGGGCGCGCGAGCAGTACTTC.

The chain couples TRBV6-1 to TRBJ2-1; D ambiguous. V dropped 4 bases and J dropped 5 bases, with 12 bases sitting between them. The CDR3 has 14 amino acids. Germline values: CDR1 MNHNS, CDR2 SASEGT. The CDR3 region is CASSVPRNDNEQFF. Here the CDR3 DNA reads TGTGCCAGCAGTGTCCCTAGGAACGACAATGAGCAGTTCTTC.

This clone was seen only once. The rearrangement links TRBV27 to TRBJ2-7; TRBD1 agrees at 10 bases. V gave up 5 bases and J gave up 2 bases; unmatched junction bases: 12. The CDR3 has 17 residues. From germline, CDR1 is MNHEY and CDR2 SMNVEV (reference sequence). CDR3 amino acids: CASSPLPGQGLTYEQYF. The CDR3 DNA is TGTGCCAGCAGTCCACTCCCGGGACAGGGGTTAACCTACGAGCAGTACTTC.

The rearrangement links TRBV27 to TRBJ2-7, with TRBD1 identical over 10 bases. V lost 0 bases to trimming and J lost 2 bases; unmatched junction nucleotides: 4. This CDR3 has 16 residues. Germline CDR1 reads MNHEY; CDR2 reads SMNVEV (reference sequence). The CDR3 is CASSLSGQGLPYEQYF. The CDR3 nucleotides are TGTGCCAGCAGTTTATCGGGACAGGGGCTTCCCTACGAGCAGTACTTC.

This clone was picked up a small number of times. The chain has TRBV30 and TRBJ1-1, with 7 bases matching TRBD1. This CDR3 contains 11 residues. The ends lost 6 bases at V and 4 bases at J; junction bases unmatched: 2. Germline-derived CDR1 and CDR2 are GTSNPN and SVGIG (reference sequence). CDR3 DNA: TGTGCCTGCCGACAGGGCACTGAAGCTTTCTTT. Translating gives CACRQGTEAFF.

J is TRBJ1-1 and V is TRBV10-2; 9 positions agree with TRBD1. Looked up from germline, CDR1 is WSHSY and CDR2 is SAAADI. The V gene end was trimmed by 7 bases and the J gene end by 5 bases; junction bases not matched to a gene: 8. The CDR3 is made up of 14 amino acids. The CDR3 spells CASKTTGGSTEAFF. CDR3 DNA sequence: TGCGCCAGCAAAACGACAGGGGGGTCGACTGAAGCTTTCTTT.

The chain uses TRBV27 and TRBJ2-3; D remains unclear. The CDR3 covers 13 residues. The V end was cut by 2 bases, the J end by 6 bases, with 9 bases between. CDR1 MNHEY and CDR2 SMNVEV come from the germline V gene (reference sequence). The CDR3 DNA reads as TGTGCCAGCAGTTTACTTCCCCCCGATACGCAGTATTTT. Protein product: CASSLLPPDTQYF.

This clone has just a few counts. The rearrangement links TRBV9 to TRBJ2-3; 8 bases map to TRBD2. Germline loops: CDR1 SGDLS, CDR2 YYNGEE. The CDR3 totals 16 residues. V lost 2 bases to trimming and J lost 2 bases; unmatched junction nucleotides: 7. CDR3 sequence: CASSVGGGPNTDTQYF. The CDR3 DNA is TGTGCCAGCAGCGTGGGCGGGGGGCCCAACACAGATACGCAGTATTTT.

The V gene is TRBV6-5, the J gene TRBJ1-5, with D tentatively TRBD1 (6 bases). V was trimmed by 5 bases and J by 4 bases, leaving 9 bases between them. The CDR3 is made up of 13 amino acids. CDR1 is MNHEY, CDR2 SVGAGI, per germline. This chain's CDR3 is CASSGTLNQPQHF. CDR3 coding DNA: TGTGCCAGCAGTGGGACACTGAATCAGCCCCAGCATTTT.